These 9 T cell receptor beta chains came from one sample sequenced in a study of beta chain features in type 1 diabetes (dated 2018 in TCRdb). The method was the immunoSEQ multiplex PCR assay. The High Capacity cDNA Reverse Transcription Kit was used to reverse transcribe all of the isolated RNA, meaning that expressed TCRB transcripts were what got sequenced. Imported from immuneACCESS, the table was reduced by TCRdb to in-frame sequences with V and J called. These copies leave out some clones; in studies compared against another copy, an unresolved V gene accounts for under half, and the cause of the remainder is not known. The sample table lists hundreds of thousands of clones, less than 20% of them with a count of one. Clones ranked in the top ten supply about 0.086% of the sample. Sequencing used naive CD4+ T cells from blood. Per the publication, the cell subset or site label means: true naive CD4+ T cells. These receptors originate from a man between 18 and 35 years old in good health.

This clone showed up just a few times. The chain employs TRBV28 and TRBJ2-3; D may correspond to TRBD1 or TRBD2 (5 bases each). This CDR3 contains 13 residues. The V and J ends lost 6 bases and 13 bases respectively, with 20 bases between them. Germline CDR1 MDHEN, CDR2 SYDVKM. CDR3: CASRLLFGDAEYF. DNA for the CDR3: TGTGCCAGCAGGCTTTTGTTTGGGGACGCGGAGTATTTT.

The J gene is TRBJ1-2, the V gene TRBV29-1, with D possibly TRBD1 on 5 matching bases. From germline, CDR1 is SQVTM and CDR2 ANQGSEA. This CDR3 contains 14 residues. V lost 6 bases and J lost 4, with 18 bases in between. The CDR3 loop is CSVLPPGMGYGYTF. The CDR3, as DNA: TGCAGCGTCCTCCCCCCAGGGATGGGCTATGGCTACACCTTC.

The V and J genes are TRBV28 and TRBJ1-4; D gene unclear. From germline, CDR1 is MDHEN and CDR2 SYDVKM. The CDR3 extends over 13 amino acids. V lost 5 bases to trimming and J lost 8 bases, with 12 bases between them. The CDR3 protein is CASSHGPREKLFF. The DNA for the CDR3 is TGTGCCAGCAGTCACGGACCAAGAGAAAAACTGTTTTTT.

This clone occurred a few times. This chain connects TRBV5-1 to TRBJ2-1, with 7 bases that match TRBD1. Germline trimming cut 6 bases from V and 1 base from J; bases unmatched to any gene: 4. CDR1 and CDR2 (germline): SGHRS, YFSETQ. The CDR3 contains 14 residues. CDR3: CASKGGQSYNEQFF. DNA for the CDR3: TGCGCCAGCAAAGGGGGCCAGTCCTACAATGAGCAGTTCTTC.

This clone was seen more than once but under ten times. This chain links TRBV28 with TRBJ2-1; TRBD1 aligns across 7 bases. V trimming: 2 bases; J trimming: 7 bases; junction bases outside the gene matches: 11. This CDR3 has 16 residues. CDR1 MDHEN and CDR2 SYDVKM come from the germline V gene. CDR3 bases: TGTGCCAGCAGTTTAACCTACCGAGACAGGGAAAATGAGCAGTTCTTC. It codes for CASSLTYRDRENEQFF.

The V call is TRBV5-1, the J call TRBJ1-1; weak D call: TRBD1 (5 bases). The CDR3 runs to 15 residues. Germline V lookup: CDR1 SGHRS, CDR2 YFSETQ. V lost 2 bases and J 3 bases, leaving 14 bases between the germline ends. The CDR3 region is CASSFQAVRDTEAFF. CDR3 nucleotides: TGCGCCAGCAGCTTTCAGGCAGTCAGGGACACTGAAGCTTTCTTT.

This clone has just a few counts. The V gene is TRBV7-3, the J gene TRBJ1-2; 8 positions match TRBD1. Per the germline V gene, CDR1 is SGHTA and CDR2 is FQGTGA. The CDR3 has 14 residues. The V and J ends lost 5 bases and 7 bases, in that order; junction bases with no gene match: 9. CDR3 sequence (DNA): TGTGCCAGCAGCGGCCCGGACAGGGCATCTGGCTACACCTTC. This gives the protein CASSGPDRASGYTF.

The chain recombines TRBV30 with TRBJ2-1, with D perhaps given as TRBD1 or TRBD2 (5 bases each). CDR3 length equals 13 residues. CDR1 is GTSNPN and CDR2 is SVGIG in the germline V gene (reference sequence). The germline V and J ends were trimmed by 0 bases and 6 bases, with 9 bases remaining between them. CDR3 DNA: TGTGCCTGGAGTGTAACCGGGGCCAATGAGCAGTTCTTC. It specifies CAWSVTGANEQFF. Supplemented by reference TRBV30 and TRBJ2-1, the full variable domain reads SQTIHQWPATLVQPVGSPLSLECTVEGTSNPNLYWYRQAAGRGLQLLFYSVGIGQISSEVPQNLSASRPQDRQFILSSKKLLLSDSGFYLCAWSVTGANEQFFGPGTRLTVL.

This clone turned up a few times. The rearrangement uses TRBV2 and TRBJ2-6; tentatively, D is TRBD1 (5 bases). This CDR3 contains 13 residues. V lost 7 bases, J lost 4 bases, and 8 bases lay in between. The germline gives CDR1 SNHLY, CDR2 FYNNEI. CDR3 protein: CASTGNGANVLTF. CDR3 nucleotide sequence: TGTGCCAGCACAGGGAACGGGGCCAACGTCCTGACTTTC.